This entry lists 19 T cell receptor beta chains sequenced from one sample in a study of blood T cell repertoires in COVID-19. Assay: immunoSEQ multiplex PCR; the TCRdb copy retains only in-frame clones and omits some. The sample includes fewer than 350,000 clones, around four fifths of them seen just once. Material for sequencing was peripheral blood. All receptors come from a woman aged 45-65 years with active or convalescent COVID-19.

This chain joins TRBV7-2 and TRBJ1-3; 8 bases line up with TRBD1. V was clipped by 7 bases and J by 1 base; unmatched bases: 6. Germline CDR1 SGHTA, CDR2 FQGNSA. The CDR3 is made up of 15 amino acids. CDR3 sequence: CASNPTGGSGNTIYF. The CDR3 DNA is TGTGCCAGCAACCCCACAGGGGGATCTGGAAACACCATATATTTT.

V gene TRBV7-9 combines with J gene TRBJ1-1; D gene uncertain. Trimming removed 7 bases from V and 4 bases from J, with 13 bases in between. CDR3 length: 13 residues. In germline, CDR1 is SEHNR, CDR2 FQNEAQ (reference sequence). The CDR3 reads CASTLVSSTEAFF. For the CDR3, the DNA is TGTGCCAGCACCTTGGTCAGTTCCACTGAAGCTTTCTTT. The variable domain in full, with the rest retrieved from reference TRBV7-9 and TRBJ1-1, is DTGVSQNPRHKITKRGQNVTFRCDPISEHNRLYWYRQTLGQGPEFLTYFQNEAQLEKSRLLSDRFSAERPKGSFSTLEIQRTEQGDSAMYLCASTLVSSTEAFFGQGTRLTVV.

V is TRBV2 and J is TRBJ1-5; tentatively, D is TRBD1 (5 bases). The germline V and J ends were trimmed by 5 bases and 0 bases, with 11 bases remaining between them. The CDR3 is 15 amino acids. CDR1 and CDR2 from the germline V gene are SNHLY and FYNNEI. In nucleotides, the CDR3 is TGTGCCAGCAGTCCGACAGCGAATAGCAATCAGCCCCAGCATTTT. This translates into CASSPTANSNQPQHF.

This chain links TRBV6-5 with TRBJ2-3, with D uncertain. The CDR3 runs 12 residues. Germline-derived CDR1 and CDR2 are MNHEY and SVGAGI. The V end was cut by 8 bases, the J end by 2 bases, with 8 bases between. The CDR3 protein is CASSRNTDTQYF. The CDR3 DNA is TGTGCCAGCTCTAGGAACACAGATACGCAGTATTTT.

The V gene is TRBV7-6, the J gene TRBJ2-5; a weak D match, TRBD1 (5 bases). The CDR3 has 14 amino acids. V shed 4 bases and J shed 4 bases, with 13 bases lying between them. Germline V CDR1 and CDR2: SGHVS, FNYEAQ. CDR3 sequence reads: CASSSNQGPETQYF. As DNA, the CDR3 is TGTGCCAGCAGCTCTAACCAGGGCCCAGAGACCCAGTACTTC.

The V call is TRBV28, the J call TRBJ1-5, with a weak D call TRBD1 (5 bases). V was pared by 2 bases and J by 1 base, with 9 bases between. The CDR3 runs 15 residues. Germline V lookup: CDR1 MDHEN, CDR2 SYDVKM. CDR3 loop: CASSLMAGSNQPQHF. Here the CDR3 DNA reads TGTGCCAGCAGTTTAATGGCAGGGAGCAATCAGCCCCAGCATTTT. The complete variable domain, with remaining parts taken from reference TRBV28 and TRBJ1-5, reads DVKVTQSSRYLVKRTGEKVFLECVQDMDHENMFWYRQDPGLGLRLIYFSYDVKMKEKGDIPEGYSVSREKKERFSLILESASTNQTSMYLCASSLMAGSNQPQHFGDGTRLSIL.

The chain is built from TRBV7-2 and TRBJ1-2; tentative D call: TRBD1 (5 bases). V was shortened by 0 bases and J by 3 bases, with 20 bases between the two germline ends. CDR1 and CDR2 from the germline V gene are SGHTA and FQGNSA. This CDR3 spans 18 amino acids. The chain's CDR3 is CASSLARSLRGGDYGYTF. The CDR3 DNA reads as TGTGCCAGCAGCTTAGCGAGGAGTCTTAGGGGAGGAGACTATGGCTACACCTTC.

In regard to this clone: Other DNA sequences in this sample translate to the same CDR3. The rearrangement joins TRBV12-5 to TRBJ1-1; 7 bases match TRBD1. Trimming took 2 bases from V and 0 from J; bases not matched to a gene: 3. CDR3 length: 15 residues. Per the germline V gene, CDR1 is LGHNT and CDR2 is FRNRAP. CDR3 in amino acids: CASGLPTGLNTEAFF. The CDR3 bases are TGTGCTAGTGGTTTGCCGACAGGGTTGAACACTGAAGCTTTCTTT.

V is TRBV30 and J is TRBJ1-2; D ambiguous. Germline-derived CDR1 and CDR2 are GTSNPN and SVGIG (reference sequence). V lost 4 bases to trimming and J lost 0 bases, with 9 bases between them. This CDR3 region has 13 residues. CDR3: CAWTFLANYGYTF. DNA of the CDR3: TGTGCCTGGACATTTTTAGCTAACTATGGCTACACCTTC.

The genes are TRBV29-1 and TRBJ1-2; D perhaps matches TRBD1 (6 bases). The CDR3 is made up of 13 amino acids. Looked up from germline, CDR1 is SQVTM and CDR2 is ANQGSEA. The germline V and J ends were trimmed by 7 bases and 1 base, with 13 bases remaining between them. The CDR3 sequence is CSAGDTFNYGYTF. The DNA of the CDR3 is TGCAGCGCCGGGGACACGTTTAACTATGGCTACACCTTC.

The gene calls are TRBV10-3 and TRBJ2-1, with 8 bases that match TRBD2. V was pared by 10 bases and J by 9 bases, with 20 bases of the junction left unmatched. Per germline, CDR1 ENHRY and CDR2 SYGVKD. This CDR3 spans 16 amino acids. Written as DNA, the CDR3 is TGTGCCACCGCCGTTAATACCGGGACTAGAAGGGGTGAGCAGTTCTTC. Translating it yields CATAVNTGTRRGEQFF.

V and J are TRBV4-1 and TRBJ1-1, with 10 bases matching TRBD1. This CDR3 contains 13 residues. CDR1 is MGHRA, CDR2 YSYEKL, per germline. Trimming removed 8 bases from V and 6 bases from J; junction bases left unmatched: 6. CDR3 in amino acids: CASQDRGSSEAFF. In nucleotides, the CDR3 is TGCGCCAGCCAGGACAGGGGGTCTTCTGAAGCTTTCTTT.

The CDR3 nucleotides read TGTGCCAGCAGCGCTGACAGGTGGATGATCGGAAACACCATATATTTT. This gives the protein CASSADRWMIGNTIYF. V gene TRBV9 combines with J gene TRBJ1-3; tentative D call: TRBD1 (6 bases). V lost 3 bases, J lost 4 bases, and 17 bases lay in between. The CDR3 has 16 residues. Germline V gene sequence: CDR1 SGDLS, CDR2 YYNGEE.

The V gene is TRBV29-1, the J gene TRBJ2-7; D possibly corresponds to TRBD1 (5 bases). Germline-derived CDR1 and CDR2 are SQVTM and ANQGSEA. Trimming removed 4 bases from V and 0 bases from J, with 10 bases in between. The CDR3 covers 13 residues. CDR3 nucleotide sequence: TGCAGCGTTGCGACAGCGAGCTCCTACGAGCAGTACTTC. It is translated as CSVATASSYEQYF.

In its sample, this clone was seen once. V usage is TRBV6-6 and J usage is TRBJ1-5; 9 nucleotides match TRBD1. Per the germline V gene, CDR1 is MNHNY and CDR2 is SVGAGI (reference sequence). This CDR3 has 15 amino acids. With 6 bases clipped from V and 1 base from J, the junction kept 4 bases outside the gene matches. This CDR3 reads CASSYTGGSNQPQHF. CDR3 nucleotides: TGTGCCAGCAGCTACACAGGGGGCAGCAATCAGCCCCAGCATTTT.

CDR3 bases: TGTGCTAGTGGTTTGGGGGCAGGGGGTCAAAATGAGCAGTTCTTC. Protein: CASGLGAGGQNEQFF. The V call is TRBV12-5, the J call TRBJ2-1; TRBD1 aligns across 7 bases. Germline-derived CDR1 and CDR2 are LGHNT and FRNRAP. The CDR3 has 15 residues. V lost 1 base, J lost 7 bases, and 7 bases stayed unmatched.

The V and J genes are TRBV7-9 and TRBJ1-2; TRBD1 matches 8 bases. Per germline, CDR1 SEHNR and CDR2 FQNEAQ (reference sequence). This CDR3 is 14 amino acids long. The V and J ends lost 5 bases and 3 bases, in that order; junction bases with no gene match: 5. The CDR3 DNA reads TGTGCCAGCAGCCCCGGACAGGGAGACTATGGCTACACCTTC. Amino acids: CASSPGQGDYGYTF.

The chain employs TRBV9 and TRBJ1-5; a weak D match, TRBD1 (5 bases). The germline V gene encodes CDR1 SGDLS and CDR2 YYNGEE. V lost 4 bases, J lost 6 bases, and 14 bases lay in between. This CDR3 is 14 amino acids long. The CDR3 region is CASSPRQHGQPQHF. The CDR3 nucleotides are TGTGCCAGCAGCCCCCGACAGCACGGTCAGCCCCAGCATTTT.

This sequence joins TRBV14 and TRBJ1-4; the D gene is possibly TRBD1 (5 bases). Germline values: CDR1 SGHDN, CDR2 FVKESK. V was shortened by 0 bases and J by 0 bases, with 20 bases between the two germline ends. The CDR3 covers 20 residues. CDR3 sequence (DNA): TGTGCCAGCAGCCAAGATCAACTCGTGGACATGTACACAACTAATGAAAAACTGTTTTTT. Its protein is CASSQDQLVDMYTTNEKLFF.